This is a list of T cell receptor beta chains from one sample in a study of siplizumab effects on memory and regulatory T cells. TCRdb keeps only in-frame clones here, not all; method: immunoSEQ multiplex PCR. There are fewer than 85,000 clones in the sample; around 95% occur only once, and around 18% lies in the top ten. The sample comprised CD8+ T cells sorted from blood. These receptors came from a human donor in good health. Both conserved end residues are part of each CDR3. A D gene is named only where the DNA matches it firmly. Only some rows state a clone size, as once, few, many or a class for expanded clones.

d_gene	v_gene	j_gene	len	abundance	CDR3aa	CDR3nt
TRBD2	TRBV7-2	TRBJ2-3	15	once	CASSLELAGGDTQYF	TGTGCCAGCAGCTTAGAACTAGCGGGTGGGGATACGCAGTATTTT
-	TRBV9	TRBJ2-2	12	once	CASSVEGRELFF	TGTGCCAGCAGCGTAGAGGGGAGGGAGCTGTTTTTT
-	TRBV6-1	TRBJ2-7	13	-	CASSDWFLPEQYF	TGTGCCAGCAGTGACTGGTTTCTTCCCGAGCAGTACTTC
-	TRBV19	TRBJ2-7	8	-	CAPYEQYF	TGTGCTCCCTACGAGCAGTACTTC
-	TRBV27	TRBJ2-7	13	once	CASSLSGGSEQYF	TGTGCCAGCAGTTTATCGGGCGGGTCCGAGCAGTACTTC
-	TRBV7-9	TRBJ2-1	15	-	CASSSRVRSYNEQFF	TGTGCCAGCAGCTCTAGGGTGAGGTCCTACAATGAGCAGTTCTTC
-	TRBV19	TRBJ2-2	13	-	CASSIKSAGELFF	TGTGCCAGTAGTATCAAGAGTGCCGGGGAGCTGTTTTTT
-	TRBV5-4	TRBJ2-7	14	-	CASSDSGFPYEQYF	TGTGCCAGCAGCGATAGCGGCTTCCCCTACGAGCAGTACTTC
-	TRBV9	TRBJ2-5	16	-	CASSVHPEWGQETQYF	TGTGCCAGCAGCGTACACCCGGAGTGGGGGCAAGAGACCCAGTACTTC
TRBD2	TRBV7-9	TRBJ2-3	16	-	CASSPRTSGVTDTQYF	TGTGCCAGCAGCCCAAGGACTAGCGGGGTCACAGATACGCAGTATTTT
-	TRBV14	TRBJ2-7	13	-	CASSPTLSYEQYF	TGTGCCAGCAGCCCTACTCTCTCCTACGAGCAGTACTTC
-	TRBV30	TRBJ2-7	13	medium-sized	CAWSVGQLYEQYF	TGTGCCTGGAGTGTCGGACAACTCTACGAGCAGTACTTC
TRBD1	TRBV6-5	TRBJ1-5	15	-	CASKGTGAINQPQHF	TGTGCCAGCAAGGGTACAGGGGCGATCAATCAGCCCCAGCATTTT
-	TRBV5-1	TRBJ2-5	14	-	CASTTGLLGETQYF	TGCGCCAGCACAACGGGACTCCTGGGAGAGACCCAGTACTTC
-	TRBV9	TRBJ1-5	13	few	CASSAPQDQPQHF	TGTGCCAGCAGCGCCCCCCAGGATCAGCCCCAGCATTTT
TRBD2	TRBV2	TRBJ2-5	14	-	CASSGLADQETQYF	TGTGCCAGCAGCGGACTAGCGGACCAAGAGACCCAGTACTTC